This T cell receptor beta chain appears in the sequencing data of a study of molecular identifiers for immune sequencing clone quantification. This clonotype was counted between two and nine times. The antigen is not known. The CDR3 is 13 residues long. The V and J ends lost 1 base and 6 bases respectively, with 10 bases between them. The germline V gene has CDR1 SGHDN and CDR2 FVKESK. Previously described methods and listed TCR primers were employed for the bulk TCR libraries. TCRdb itself ran the PCR reads through MiXCR, one entry per CDR3 protein. This table has 460,000 or so distinct CDR3 sequences, about 21% appearing once. Overall study results and limits: Highly expanded clone sizes could be underestimated by identical TCR molecules that share a barcode. Over 99% of effector molecules, but under 1% in naive cells, were held by clones with more than 20 RNA copies.

The source is a human donor in good health. Some libraries in this study had Jurkat cell RNA spiked in. The specimen was naive CD8+ T cells from blood, with Jurkat cell RNA spiked in. Documented subset: FACS-sorted CD8+CD4-CCR7+CD45RA+ naive T cells. The chain joins TRBV14 to TRBJ2-7, with D uncertain. DNA of the CDR3: TGTGCCAGCAGCCAAGTGAGCAACCTCGAGCAGTACTTC. Translating it yields CASSQVSNLEQYF.